The 12 T cell receptor beta chains listed next were all sequenced from one sample in a study of regulatory T cells in long-lasting Graves disease. Construction of TCR beta libraries relied on iRepertoire HTBI primers and on Arm-PCR targeting CDR3 regions. TCRdb used MiXCR to reprocess the multiplex PCR reads, holding one entry per CDR3 protein. Among a few hundred thousand distinct CDR3 sequences listed, about 17% were seen once. Noted time point: newly diagnosed GD, antithyroid drugs for less than 3 months. After RNA was extracted from PBMCs, the TCR library was made from it. The sample was also reused in another study, on T cells in Graves' hyperthyroidism and ophthalmopathy.

The starting material was peripheral blood mononuclear cells (PBMCs), obtained at new diagnosis, from a patient treated with antithyroid drugs. Source of these receptors: a woman in her 30s with Graves disease.

At least ten counts were recorded for this clonotype. V usage is TRBV7-6 and J usage is TRBJ2-7; tentatively, D is TRBD2 (7 bases). V was shortened by 5 bases and J by 0 bases, with 14 bases between the two germline ends. Per the germline V gene, CDR1 is SGHVS and CDR2 is FNYEAQ. The CDR3 is 15 residues long. CDR3 nucleotide sequence: TGTGCCAGCAGCGGGGGGGCAGGGGACTCCTACGAGCAGTACTTC. This gives the protein CASSGGAGDSYEQYF.

This clonotype showed up many times. The chain carries TRBV10-3 and TRBJ2-1; the D is unclear. The germline gives CDR1 ENHRY, CDR2 SYGVKD. The CDR3 is 15 amino acids. V dropped 4 bases and J dropped 8 bases, with 18 bases sitting between them. CDR3 in amino acids: CAISGSASVLDEQFF. The DNA for the CDR3 is TGTGCCATCAGTGGGTCGGCCTCGGTGTTAGATGAGCAGTTCTTC.

This clonotype was observed at least ten times. The gene calls are TRBV20-1 and TRBJ1-1; a weak D match, TRBD1 (5 bases). CDR1 and CDR2 (germline): DFQATT, SNEGSKA (reference sequence). With 0 bases removed from V and 4 bases from J, the gap between germline ends came to 21 bases. CDR3 length: 17 amino acids. The CDR3 reads CSARDQRQGGWGTEAFF. Written as DNA, the CDR3 is TGCAGTGCTAGAGATCAGAGGCAGGGCGGTTGGGGCACTGAAGCTTTCTTT.

This clonotype was found many times. The chain links TRBV5-1 to TRBJ1-6, with no clear D. CDR1 SGHRS and CDR2 YFSETQ come from the germline V gene. Trimming removed 4 bases from V and 0 bases from J, with 17 bases in between. The length of the CDR3 is 18 residues. DNA for the CDR3: TGCGCCAGCAGCAGGGATTTCCCTTCCGCCTCCTATAATTCACCCCTCCACTTT. Translating it yields CASSRDFPSASYNSPLHF.

V and J are TRBV7-2 and TRBJ2-2; D might be TRBD2 (6 bases). The CDR3 runs 13 residues. V lost 5 bases to trimming and J lost 6 bases, with 10 bases between them. From germline, CDR1 is SGHTA and CDR2 FQGNSA. In nucleotides, the CDR3 is TGTGCCAGCAGCACGGCGGGGTCCGGGGAGCTGTTTTTT. It codes for CASSTAGSGELFF.

This clonotype showed up many times. The chain joins TRBV5-5 to TRBJ1-5; no clear D gene. CDR1 and CDR2 (germline): SGHKS, YYEKEE (reference sequence). This CDR3 contains 16 residues. Trimming cost V 1 base and J 4 bases, with 15 bases left between them. CDR3 coding DNA: TGTGCCAGCAGCTTGAGGATGGCCATGGCTAATCAGCCCCAGCATTTT. Translating it yields CASSLRMAMANQPQHF.

At least ten counts were recorded for this clonotype. This sequence joins TRBV7-9 and TRBJ1-2; tentative D call: TRBD1 (5 bases). The CDR3 loop spans 13 amino acids. Per germline, CDR1 SEHNR and CDR2 FQNEAQ (reference sequence). V gave up 1 base and J gave up 8 bases, with 11 bases separating them. CDR3 bases: TGTGCCAGCAGCTTAGTACAGGCCGAAGGCTACACCTTC. The encoded protein is CASSLVQAEGYTF.

In regard to this clonotype: The conserved phenylalanine or tryptophan normally closing the CDR3 is absent here, so this likely arose from a read error. The chain combines TRBV6-5 with TRBJ2-1; 7 nucleotides match TRBD1. This CDR3 spans 14 amino acids. Germline loops: CDR1 MNHEY, CDR2 SVGAGI. The trim removed 4 bases at V and 3 bases at J, leaving 3 bases unmatched. The CDR3 region has the DNA TGTGCCAGCAGTTCAGGGACAGTCTACAATGAGCAGTTCCTC. Encoded protein: CASSSGTVYNEQFL.

This clonotype was counted ten times or more. CDR3 DNA: TGCGCCAGCAGCCACGATGAAGGGTATTCACCCCTCCACTTT. This sequence encodes CASSHDEGYSPLHF. The V call is TRBV4-1, the J call TRBJ1-6; D gene ambiguous. The V gene lost 3 bases and the J gene lost 8 bases, with 11 bases spanning the gap. CDR1 and CDR2 (germline): MGHRA, YSYEKL. This CDR3 spans 14 amino acids.

V usage is TRBV10-1 and J usage is TRBJ2-7, with 9 bases aligning to TRBD1. Germline V gene lookup returns CDR1 WNHNN and CDR2 SYGVQD (reference sequence). Unmatched junction bases numbered 5, after V lost 6 bases and J lost 5 bases. The length of the CDR3 is 13 residues. The CDR3 loop reads CASRQGASNEQYF. DNA of the CDR3: TGCGCCAGCAGACAGGGGGCGAGTAACGAGCAGTACTTC.

This clonotype was seen many times. The chain combines TRBV20-1 with TRBJ2-3, with TRBD2 identical over 10 bases. The germline V gene has CDR1 DFQATT and CDR2 SNEGSKA (reference sequence). With 3 bases clipped from V and 2 bases from J, the junction kept 8 bases outside the gene matches. The CDR3 covers 16 residues. The CDR3 nucleotides are TGCAGTGCTAGTAGAAGTAGCGGGGGGTACACAGATACGCAGTATTTT. It is translated as CSASRSSGGYTDTQYF.

This clonotype was counted ten times or more. The rearrangement joins TRBV9 to TRBJ2-1; D assignment may be TRBD1 or TRBD2 (5 bases each). The CDR3 loop spans 16 amino acids. The germline CDR1 and CDR2 sequences are SGDLS and YYNGEE. Trimming took off 3 bases at V and 0 bases at J, with 13 bases between the two ends. The CDR3 DNA is TGTGCCAGCAGCGCTCGTGGGGACCACTCCTACAATGAGCAGTTCTTC. Amino acids: CASSARGDHSYNEQFF.